This T cell receptor beta chain is from a study of identical twins. TCRdb passed the 5' RACE reads through MiXCR, listing each CDR3 protein once. In the table there are 500,000 to 650,000 distinct CDR3 sequences, just over 7% of which are singletons. This clonotype was recorded at least ten times. J lost 0 bases, V lost 0 bases, and 5 bases had no gene match. The CDR3 is made up of 18 amino acids. Germline-derived CDR1 and CDR2 are SGHRS and YFSETQ. Another study also made use of these data, one on yellow fever vaccine responses in identical twins.

The clonotype originates from a woman under 30 in good health. Sequencing used PBMCs. The chain combines TRBV5-1 with TRBJ2-7; 14 bases are shared with TRBD2. The CDR3 is CASSLGTSGRPSSYEQYF. DNA for the CDR3: TGCGCCAGCAGCTTGGGGACTAGCGGGAGGCCGAGCTCCTACGAGCAGTACTTC.